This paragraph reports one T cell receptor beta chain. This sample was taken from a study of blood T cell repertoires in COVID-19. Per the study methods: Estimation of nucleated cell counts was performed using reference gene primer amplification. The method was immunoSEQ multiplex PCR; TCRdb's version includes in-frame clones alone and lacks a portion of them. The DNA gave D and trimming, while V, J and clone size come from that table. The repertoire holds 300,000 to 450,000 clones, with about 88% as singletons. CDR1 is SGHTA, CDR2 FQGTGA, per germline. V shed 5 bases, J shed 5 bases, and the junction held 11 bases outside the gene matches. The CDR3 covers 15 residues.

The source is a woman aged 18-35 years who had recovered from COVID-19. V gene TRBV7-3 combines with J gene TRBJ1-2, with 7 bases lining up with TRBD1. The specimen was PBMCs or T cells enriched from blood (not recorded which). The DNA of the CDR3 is TGTGCCAGCAGCGCGTCCGGGACAGCGACTTATGGCTACACCTTC. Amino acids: CASSASGTATYGYTF.